This TCR beta chain was identified in a study of blood T cell repertoires in COVID-19. Study-wide context: Some COVID-19 samples were acute and others convalescent; all came from the United States, Italy and Spain.

The CDR3 has 13 amino acids. Germline V CDR1 and CDR2: SGHVS, FNYEAQ. Trimming removed 6 bases from V and 3 bases from J; junction bases left unmatched: 4. Here immunoSEQ multiplex PCR was the method, and the copy in TCRdb shows in-frame clones only, minus some. The repertoire holds about 480,000 clones, with 70% to 90% as singletons. The gene calls are TRBV7-6 and TRBJ1-2, with TRBD1 matching over 7 bases. Specimen: PBMCs or T cells enriched from blood (not recorded which). The TCR sequence derives from a woman aged 40 to 50 who had recovered from COVID-19. CDR3 sequence reads: CASSFDRDYGYTF. In nucleotides, the CDR3 is TGTGCCAGCAGTTTCGACAGGGACTATGGCTACACCTTC.